This T cell receptor beta chain derives from a study of blood T cell repertoires in COVID-19. Study background: Specimens from acute and convalescent COVID-19 originated in the United States, Italy and Spain.

The V end lost 1 base, the J end lost 4 bases, and 8 bases lay between the germline ends. Germline CDR1 and CDR2: SGHTA and FQGNSA. The CDR3 spans 13 residues. Assay: immunoSEQ multiplex PCR; the TCRdb copy retains only in-frame clones and omits some. The repertoire includes 200,000 to 300,000 clones, about 91% of them detected once, and roughly 6% sits in the top ten. Patients in Seattle were enrolled during active infection, then followed longitudinally. The TCR comes from a woman in her twenties or thirties with COVID-19, enrolled during active disease. The specimen was peripheral blood. The chain employs TRBV7-2 and TRBJ2-7; D ambiguous. The CDR3 sequence: CASSLVLQYEQYF. CDR3 nucleotides: TGTGCCAGCAGCTTAGTCCTCCAGTACGAGCAGTACTTC.